The sequence of this T cell receptor (beta chain) was determined in a study of blood T cells in healthy people across ages. Overall study results and limits: Total diversity from one million sequenced T cells was likely underestimated. A roughly linear age-dependent decrease characterized TCR beta diversity per million T cells.

Comments on this clonotype: What it binds is not known.

With a J-beta primer mix and a sample-barcoded 5' primer, a second PCR ran 7 to 11 cycles. Each cDNA was tagged by a template-switch adaptor containing 12 random nucleotides. TCRdb reanalysed the 5' RACE reads using MiXCR and keeps one entry per CDR3 protein. The table records over 1,500,000 distinct CDR3 sequences, approximately 39% of them present only once. This clonotype was sampled from a human donor in good health. Source material: blood.

This CDR3 is CSVPETGVGGYTF. The CDR3 nucleotides are TGCAGCGTTCCTGAAACAGGGGTTGGGGGCTACACCTTC. The V call is TRBV29-1, the J call TRBJ1-2, with 7 bases aligning to TRBD1. J lost 8 bases, V lost 5 bases, and 11 bases had no gene match. This CDR3 comprises 13 residues. Per the germline V gene, CDR1 is SQVTM and CDR2 is ANQGSEA.